A selection of T cell receptor beta chains follows, all from one sample in a study of metastatic and nonmetastatic thyroid tumors. TCRdb re-analyzed the PCR reads through MiXCR. The table has about 35,000 clones, 25% to 30% seen once. The source material was blood. Every receptor here comes from a female donor with papillary thyroid cancer or a benign thyroid nodule (not recorded which). Some clones in this sample may be carry-over from other donors' samples. Each CDR3 is given with its conserved first and last residue. The D gene is left open where the match is weak. Clone size appears in some rows only: once, few, many, or a class for an expanded clone.

D gene	J gene	V gene	clone size	CDR3 DNA	CDR3 protein
TRBD1	TRBJ2-2	TRBV11-3	-	TGTGCCAGCAGCCTGGGACAGGAGAACACCGGGGAGCTGTTTTTT	CASSLGQENTGELFF
-	TRBJ2-1	TRBV5-1	many	TGCGCCAGCAGCCTCGGGAACAATGAGCAGTTCTTC	CASSLGNNEQFF
-	TRBJ2-1	TRBV12-3/TRBV12-4	few	TGTGCCAGCAGTCCCCTAGTATATGAGCAGTTCTTC	CASSPLVYEQFF
-	TRBJ1-1	TRBV29-1	many	TGCAGCGTTATGGTTCTAGGGAACACTGAAGCTTTCTTT	CSVMVLGNTEAFF
-	TRBJ1-2	TRBV30	-	TGTGCCTGGAGTGTACTCGGGGTGGACGGCTACACCTTC	CAWSVLGVDGYTF
TRBD2	TRBJ2-5	TRBV6-1	medium-sized	TGTGCCAGCAGGAGAGCGGGGGAAGAGACCCAGTACTTC	CASRRAGEETQYF
TRBD2	TRBJ2-3	TRBV6-1	few	TGTGCCAGCAGTGAAGCAGCGGGGGGGACGGATAAGCAGTATTTT	CASSEAAGGTDKQYF
TRBD2	TRBJ2-3	TRBV18	many	TGTGCCAGCTCACCATACCAGAGCACGACTAGCGGGGGGGCCGGTGATACGCAGTATTTT	CASSPYQSTTSGGAGDTQYF
TRBD1	TRBJ1-5	TRBV5-6	many	TGTGCCAGCAGCTGGAGGATGGGACAGGGTCAGCCCCAGCATTTT	CASSWRMGQGQPQHF
-	TRBJ1-1	TRBV20-1	-	TGCAGTGCTAGAAGAGGTTTGAACACTGAAGCTTTCTTT	CSARRGLNTEAFF
-	TRBJ2-7	TRBV5-1	-	TGCGCCAGCAGCTTGGGCAGTAGCAACGAGCAGTACTTC	CASSLGSSNEQYF
TRBD2	TRBJ2-7	TRBV10-3	few	TGTGCCATCAGTGAATTAGCGGGCGCATCCTACGAGCAGTACTTC	CAISELAGASYEQYF
-	TRBJ2-1	TRBV9	many	TGTGCCAGCAGCGTAGCTAGCGACCCCTACAATGAGCAGTTCTTC	CASSVASDPYNEQFF
-	TRBJ2-7	TRBV11-2	few	TGTGCCAGCAGCCCCGAGGGGATGGGACGGGGGACCCACGAGCAGTACTTC	CASSPEGMGRGTHEQYF
-	TRBJ2-6	TRBV13	many	TGTGCCAGCAGCTTTTCGGGACCTGGGGCCAACGTCCTGACTTTC	CASSFSGPGANVLTF
-	TRBJ1-3	TRBV19	-	TGTGCCAGTAGTATAGCGCCACTCTCTGGAAACACCATATATTTT	CASSIAPLSGNTIYF
TRBD1	TRBJ2-7	TRBV6-1	-	TGTGCCAGCAGCCCGACAGGGGTTATATACGAGCAGTACTTC	CASSPTGVIYEQYF
TRBD2	TRBJ2-4	TRBV7-8	many	TGTGCCAGCAGCCCGCCCAGGCGGGAGAACTCCAAAAACATTCAGTACTTC	CASSPPRRENSKNIQYF
-	TRBJ1-1	TRBV11-2	few	TGTGCCAGCAGCATTTCCCCTCGGATAATGAACACTGAAGCTTTCTTT	CASSISPRIMNTEAFF
TRBD1	TRBJ2-5	TRBV19	many	TGTGCCAGTAGTATCCAAGGGGGCGTAAGCCAAGAGACCCAGTACTTC	CASSIQGGVSQETQYF
TRBD1	TRBJ2-5	TRBV6-1	-	TGTGCCAGCAGTGAAATTACGACTGGCAGGGGGCTATCGAAGACCCAGTACTTC	CASSEITTGRGLSKTQYF
-	TRBJ2-7	TRBV27	medium-sized	TGTGCCAGCAGTTTCACGGTGAACTCCTACGAGCAGTACTTC	CASSFTVNSYEQYF
TRBD1	TRBJ1-2	TRBV6-1	few	TGTGCCAGCAGTTTCCGGACAGGGGACGGAGGCTACACCTTC	CASSFRTGDGGYTF
-	TRBJ1-1	TRBV18	-	TGTGCCAGCTCACCAGCGGGGGGCAACACTGAAGCTTTCTTT	CASSPAGGNTEAFF
-	TRBJ1-1	TRBV6-1	few	TGTGCCAGCAGTGAATCTGTGGACTGGAACACTGAAGCTTTCTTT	CASSESVDWNTEAFF
-	TRBJ2-7	TRBV20-1	-	TGCAGTCTCAAACTAGTGGGACCGTACGAGCAGTACTTC	CSLKLVGPYEQYF
TRBD1	TRBJ1-4	TRBV18	many	TGTGCCAGCTCACCACAGACAGGGGAGCCTGAAAAACTGTTTTTT	CASSPQTGEPEKLFF
-	TRBJ2-7	TRBV13	many	TGTGCCAGCAGCTCCAAGGCCGGGTGGTCCTACGAGCAGTACTTC	CASSSKAGWSYEQYF
TRBD2	TRBJ2-5	TRBV7-2	many	TGTGCCAGCAGTCGAGCGGGGGGGAGTGAGACCCAGTACTTC	CASSRAGGSETQYF
-	TRBJ1-6	TRBV9	-	TGTGCCAGCAGCGTAGACCAGGGATCACCCCTCCACTTT	CASSVDQGSPLHF
-	TRBJ1-3	TRBV20-1	many	TGCAGTGCTAGGACTGACGGAAGCTCTGGAAACACCATATATTTT	CSARTDGSSGNTIYF
-	TRBJ2-3	TRBV6-5	-	TGTGCCAGCATTACGGGACATGGAGTGGCAGATACGCAGTATTTT	CASITGHGVADTQYF
-	TRBJ2-1	TRBV4-1	many	TGCGCCAGCAGCCAAGATGGGACCAATGAAAATGAGCAGTTCTTC	CASSQDGTNENEQFF
-	TRBJ2-3	TRBV5-1	-	TGCGCCAGCATGGGAAGCGATACGCAGTATTTT	CASMGSDTQYF
-	TRBJ1-1	TRBV19	many	TGTGCCAGTAGTATAGATACACTCACTGAAGCTTTCTTT	CASSIDTLTEAFF
-	TRBJ2-7	TRBV11-1	-	TGTGCCAGCAGCCCCCGGCAGGGTGAGCCCTCCTCCTACGAGCAGTACTTC	CASSPRQGEPSSYEQYF
-	TRBJ2-3	TRBV3-1	many	TGTGCCAGCAGCCAAGTAGATACGCAGTATTTT	CASSQVDTQYF
TRBD2	TRBJ2-3	TRBV20-1	many	TGCAGTGCTGGAGCGGGAGGACGAGATACGCAGTATTTT	CSAGAGGRDTQYF
-	TRBJ2-7	TRBV10-2	-	TGCGCCAGCTCCCCAGCGTCTTCCTACGAGCAGTACTTC	CASSPASSYEQYF
TRBD2	TRBJ2-3	TRBV2	few	TGTGCCAGCAATTTAGCGGGAGTTACAGATACGCAGTATTTT	CASNLAGVTDTQYF
-	TRBJ1-2	TRBV6-5	few	TGTGCCAGCAGTTACTCGTCCTGGCCCCCCTATGGCTACACCTTC	CASSYSSWPPYGYTF
TRBD1	TRBJ1-2	TRBV6-1	many	TGTGCCAGCAGTTCACCAGGGGGTTGGGGCTACACCTTC	CASSSPGGWGYTF
TRBD1	TRBJ1-5	TRBV4-1	medium-sized	TGCGCCAGCAGCCAAGAAGGGACAGGGCGCAATCAGCCCCAGCATTTT	CASSQEGTGRNQPQHF
TRBD2	TRBJ2-3	TRBV24-1	-	TGTGCCACCAGTGGGACTAGCGGGGTCACAGATACGCAGTATTTT	CATSGTSGVTDTQYF
-	TRBJ2-1	TRBV20-1	-	TGCAGTGCTAGTGTGGAGGCCAACAATGAGCAGTTCTTC	CSASVEANNEQFF
-	TRBJ2-7	TRBV20-1	-	TGCAGTGCTCCACGATTGGACAATTCCTACGAGCAGTACTTC	CSAPRLDNSYEQYF
-	TRBJ1-1	TRBV7-8	many	TGTGCCAGCAGTTCCCATGGGGGCACTGAAGCTTTCTTT	CASSSHGGTEAFF